Below are 18 T cell receptor beta chains sequenced from a single sample in a study of radiation and T cells in renal cell carcinoma. Documented time point: blood 2 weeks post-SBRT. As to treatment: 15 Gy SBRT to primary tumor, nephrectomy 4 weeks later. Data came from immunoSEQ multiplex PCR; TCRdb stores just in-frame clones and leaves some out. The sample has 100,000 to 150,000 clones; around 81% are singletons. The sample consisted of blood, taken from a patient whose treatment included radiotherapy and nephrectomy. The receptor set was obtained from a man aged 45-65 years with renal cell carcinoma.

The gene calls are TRBV21-1 and TRBJ1-5; the table's D call of TRBD1 was not tested on the DNA. TRBV21-1 is a recognized pseudogene. This CDR3 is built from 14 residues. This CDR3 is CASSKRRVGQPQHF. The CDR3 DNA sequence: TGTGCCAGCAGCAAACGCAGGGTTGGTCAGCCCCAGCATTTT.

The J gene is TRBJ2-7, the V gene TRBV29-1, with 8 bases lining up with TRBD2. J gave up 7 bases and V 4 bases, and 18 bases lay outside the gene matches. The CDR3 is made up of 16 amino acids. CDR1 is SQVTM, CDR2 ANQGSEA, per germline. The CDR3 region has the DNA TGCAGCGTTGTGGGCGGCGGGGGGTCTGCTATACGGGAGCAGTACTTC. Translation: CSVVGGGGSAIREQYF.

The chain uses TRBV5-1 and TRBJ2-3; D may be TRBD2 (5 bases). Germline-derived CDR1 and CDR2 are SGHRS and YFSETQ. The CDR3 contains 15 residues. Trimming removed 2 bases from V and 0 bases from J, with 10 bases in between. The CDR3 loop reads CASSFNGISTDTQYF. In DNA form, the CDR3 reads TGCGCCAGCAGCTTCAACGGGATCAGCACAGATACGCAGTATTTT.

The J gene is TRBJ1-3, the V gene TRBV18; no clear D. The CDR3 spans 15 residues. V lost 4 bases to trimming and J lost 0 bases, with 10 bases between them. Germline V gene data show CDR1 as KGHSH and CDR2 as LQKENI. Here the CDR3 DNA reads TGTGCCAGCTCACGGGTCAGGAGCTCTGGAAACACCATATATTTT. Its translation is CASSRVRSSGNTIYF.

This clone was observed a few times. The chain carries TRBV7-3 and TRBJ1-6; TRBD1 matches at 8 bases. CDR1 and CDR2 from the germline V gene are SGHTA and FQGTGA. The CDR3 has 15 residues. Germline trimming cut 2 bases from V and 6 bases from J; bases unmatched to any gene: 3. In DNA form, the CDR3 reads TGTGCCAGCAGCTTACGCGACAGGGGTAATTCACCCCTCCACTTT. Its protein product is CASSLRDRGNSPLHF.

J is TRBJ1-5 and V is TRBV4-2; possible D gene TRBD1, 6 bases. This CDR3 is 18 amino acids long. Germline-derived CDR1 and CDR2 are LGHNA and YNFKEQ. Trimming pared 3 bases from V and 0 bases from J, leaving 18 bases between. This chain's CDR3 is CASSQAHYRAYSNQPQHF. The CDR3 DNA reads as TGTGCCAGCAGCCAGGCCCATTACAGGGCATATAGCAATCAGCCCCAGCATTTT.

V is TRBV14 and J is TRBJ2-1; 8 bases map to TRBD2. The V gene's germline CDR1 is SGHDN and CDR2 FVKESK. V shed 6 bases, J shed 6 bases, and the junction held 4 bases outside the gene matches. The CDR3 is 13 residues long. The CDR3, as DNA: TGTGCCAGCAGTCCCGGGACTAGCAATGAGCAGTTCTTC. This gives the protein CASSPGTSNEQFF.

The chain joins TRBV30 to TRBJ1-5; the match to TRBD1 covers 10 bases. The CDR3 runs to 16 residues. V lost 1 base, J lost 5 bases, and 8 bases stayed unmatched. The germline V gene has CDR1 GTSNPN and CDR2 SVGIG (reference sequence). The chain's CDR3 is CAWSGVGQGGDQPQHF. The DNA of the CDR3 is TGTGCCTGGAGTGGAGTAGGACAGGGGGGAGATCAGCCCCAGCATTTT.

This chain uses TRBV6-1 with TRBJ1-1; no clear D gene. V gave up 2 bases and J gave up 3 bases, with 31 bases separating them. The length of the CDR3 is 21 residues. Germline CDR1 reads MNHNS; CDR2 reads SASEGT. DNA of the CDR3: TGTGCCAGCAGTGAACCCACAACGAGTCGTATAGGTGGGTGGAAGGACACTGAAGCTTTCTTT. Its translation is CASSEPTTSRIGGWKDTEAFF.

The chain combines TRBV7-6 with TRBJ2-3; possible D gene TRBD1, 5 bases. The CDR3 runs to 18 residues. V was cut by 1 base and J by 0 bases, with 17 bases left in between. Germline CDR1 and CDR2: SGHVS and FNYEAQ. CDR3 loop: CASSLGYGLRVSTDTQYF. CDR3 bases: TGTGCCAGCAGCTTAGGTTACGGCCTCAGGGTTAGCACAGATACGCAGTATTTT.

The V and J genes are TRBV30 and TRBJ2-1; D is ambiguous. The CDR3 covers 13 residues. The V gene's germline CDR1 is GTSNPN and CDR2 SVGIG (reference sequence). V was clipped by 0 bases and J by 4 bases, with 7 bases between them. The CDR3, as DNA: TGTGCCTGGAGTGTACACAGTTACAATGAGCAGTTCTTC. This encodes CAWSVHSYNEQFF.

The chain recombines TRBV21-1 with TRBJ2-3; the table's D call, TRBD1, has no DNA check behind it. TRBV21-1 is described as a pseudogene. The CDR3 covers 15 residues. The CDR3 sequence is CASSNGTASTDTQYF. The CDR3 DNA sequence: TGTGCCAGCAGCAACGGGACAGCTAGCACAGATACGCAGTATTTT.

The count of this clone is one. CDR3 sequence: CASSLDPSGAGSYNEQFF. The CDR3 DNA reads TGCGCCAGCAGCTTGGATCCTAGCGGGGCAGGCTCCTACAATGAGCAGTTCTTC. This chain uses TRBV5-1 with TRBJ2-1; 9 bases are a match to TRBD2. Germline CDR1 reads SGHRS; CDR2 reads YFSETQ. CDR3 length: 18 residues. Germline trimming cut 0 bases from V and 0 bases from J; bases unmatched to any gene: 7. The variable domain in full, with the rest retrieved from reference TRBV5-1 and TRBJ2-1, is KAGVTQTPRYLIKTRGQQVTLSCSPISGHRSVSWYQQTPGQGLQFLFEYFSETQRNKGNFPGRFSGRQFSNSRSEMNVSTLELGDSALYLCASSLDPSGAGSYNEQFFGPGTRLTVL.

This rearrangement joins TRBV12-5 to TRBJ2-2; D may be TRBD1 or TRBD2 (5 bases each). Germline V gives CDR1 LGHNT, CDR2 FRNRAP. The CDR3 sequence is 15 residues long. V was pared by 3 bases and J by 5 bases, with 13 bases between. CDR3 amino acids: CASGFFRESTGELFF. In DNA, the CDR3 is TGTGCTAGTGGTTTTTTCAGGGAGTCGACCGGGGAGCTGTTTTTT.

The chain links TRBV27 to TRBJ1-3; perhaps TRBD1 as D (5 bases). The length of the CDR3 is 15 residues. The V and J ends lost 6 bases and 5 bases respectively, with 17 bases between them. Germline V gene sequence: CDR1 MNHEY, CDR2 SMNVEV (reference sequence). The CDR3 here is CASSDRGESRNTIYF. The CDR3 nucleotides are TGTGCCAGCAGCGATCGGGGGGAATCTAGAAACACCATATATTTT.

This clone was counted once. This chain uses TRBV13 with TRBJ2-1, with 7 bases that match TRBD2. The germline CDR1 and CDR2 sequences are PRHDT and FYEKMQ (reference sequence). V shed 1 base and J 7 bases; nucleotides not matched to a gene: 4. The CDR3 sequence is 14 residues long. The CDR3 loop reads CASSLELATNEQFF. Here the CDR3 DNA reads TGTGCCAGCAGCTTAGAACTAGCGACGAATGAGCAGTTCTTC.

The V and J genes are TRBV30 and TRBJ2-7, with D perhaps matching TRBD1 or TRBD2 (5 bases each). V gave up 5 bases and J gave up 4 bases, with 21 bases separating them. The CDR3 covers 15 residues. Germline loops: CDR1 GTSNPN, CDR2 SVGIG (reference sequence). This CDR3 reads CAWRPGTVPIYEQYF. CDR3 bases: TGTGCCTGGCGCCCTGGGACGGTCCCTATTTACGAGCAGTACTTC.

This clone was seen a single time. J is TRBJ2-3 and V is TRBV21-1; TRBD2 is the table's D call and was not checked against the DNA. TRBV21-1 is shown as a pseudogene. This CDR3 is built from 18 residues. CDR3 region: CASSKNLTSGRARDTQYF. The CDR3 nucleotides are TGTGCCAGCAGCAAAAATTTAACTAGCGGGAGGGCTAGAGATACGCAGTATTTT.